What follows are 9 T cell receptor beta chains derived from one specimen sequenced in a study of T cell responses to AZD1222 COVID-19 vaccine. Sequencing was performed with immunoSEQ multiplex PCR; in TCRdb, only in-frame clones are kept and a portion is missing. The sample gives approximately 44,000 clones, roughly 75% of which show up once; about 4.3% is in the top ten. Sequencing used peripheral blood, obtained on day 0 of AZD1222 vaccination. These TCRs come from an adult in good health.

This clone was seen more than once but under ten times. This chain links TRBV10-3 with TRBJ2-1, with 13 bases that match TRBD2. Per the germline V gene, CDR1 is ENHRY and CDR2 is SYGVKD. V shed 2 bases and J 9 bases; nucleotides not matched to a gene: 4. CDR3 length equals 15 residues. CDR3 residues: CAISETSGGASEQFF. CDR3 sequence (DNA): TGTGCCATCAGTGAGACTAGCGGGGGGGCTTCTGAGCAGTTCTTC.

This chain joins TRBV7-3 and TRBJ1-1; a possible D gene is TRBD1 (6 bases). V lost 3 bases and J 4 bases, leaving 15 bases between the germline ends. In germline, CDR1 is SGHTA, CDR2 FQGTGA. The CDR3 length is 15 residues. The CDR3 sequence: CASSFHGGPGTEAFF. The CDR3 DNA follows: TGTGCCAGCAGCTTTCACGGGGGGCCGGGCACTGAAGCTTTCTTT.

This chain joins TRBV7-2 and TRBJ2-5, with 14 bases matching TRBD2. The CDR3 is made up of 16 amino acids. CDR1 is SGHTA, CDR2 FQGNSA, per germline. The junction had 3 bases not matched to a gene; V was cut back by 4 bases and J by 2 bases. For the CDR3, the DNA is TGTGCCAGCAGCTCTGGACTAGCGGGGGGACAAGAGACCCAGTACTTC. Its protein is CASSSGLAGGQETQYF.

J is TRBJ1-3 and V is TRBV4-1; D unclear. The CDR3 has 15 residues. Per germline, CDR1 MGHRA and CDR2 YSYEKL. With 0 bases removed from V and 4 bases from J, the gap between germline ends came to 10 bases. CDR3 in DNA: TGCGCCAGCAGCCAAGAGGTTAGGGTCGGAAACACCATATATTTT. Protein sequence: CASSQEVRVGNTIYF.

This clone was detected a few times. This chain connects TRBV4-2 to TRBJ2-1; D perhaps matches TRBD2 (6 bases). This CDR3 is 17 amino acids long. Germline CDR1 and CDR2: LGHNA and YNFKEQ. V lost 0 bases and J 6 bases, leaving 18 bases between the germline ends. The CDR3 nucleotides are TGTGCCAGCAGCCAAGATTTGGCGGGGCCAGCCTTCAATGAGCAGTTCTTC. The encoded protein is CASSQDLAGPAFNEQFF.

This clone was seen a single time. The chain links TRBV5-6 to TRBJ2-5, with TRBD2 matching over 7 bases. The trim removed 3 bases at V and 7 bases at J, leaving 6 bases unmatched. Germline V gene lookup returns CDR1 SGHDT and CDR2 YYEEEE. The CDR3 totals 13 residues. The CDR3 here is CASSSERGGTQYF. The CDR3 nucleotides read TGTGCCAGCAGCTCCGAGCGGGGAGGGACCCAGTACTTC.

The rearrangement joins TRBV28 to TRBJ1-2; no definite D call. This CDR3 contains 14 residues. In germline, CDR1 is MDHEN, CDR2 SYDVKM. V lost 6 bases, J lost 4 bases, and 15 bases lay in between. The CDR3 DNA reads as TGTGCCAGCAGATTAGGCGGACTGTTCTATGGCTACACCTTC. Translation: CASRLGGLFYGYTF.

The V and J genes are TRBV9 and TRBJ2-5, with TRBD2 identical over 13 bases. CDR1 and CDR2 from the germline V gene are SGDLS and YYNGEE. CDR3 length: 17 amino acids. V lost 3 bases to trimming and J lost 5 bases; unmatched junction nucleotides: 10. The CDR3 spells CASSESLAGGRWETQYF. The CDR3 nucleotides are TGTGCCAGCAGCGAATCACTAGCGGGGGGGCGTTGGGAGACCCAGTACTTC.

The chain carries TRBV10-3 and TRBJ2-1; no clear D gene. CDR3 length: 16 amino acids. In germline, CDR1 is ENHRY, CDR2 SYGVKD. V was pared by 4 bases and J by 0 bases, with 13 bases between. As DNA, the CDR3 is TGTGCCATCAGTGTAGGAGATCCCAGCTCCTACAATGAGCAGTTCTTC. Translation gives CAISVGDPSSYNEQFF.